This T cell receptor (beta chain) comes out of a study of cytotoxic CD8 clonotypes in ibrutinib-treated CLL. Overall study findings and caveats: Public clonotypes occurred uncommonly; on treatment, they contracted or remained stable.

The CDR3 sequence is 15 residues long. After removal of 5 bases from V and 7 bases from J, the junction contained 11 bases not matched to a gene. Germline CDR1 is LNHDA and CDR2 is SQIVND (reference sequence). This clone showed up just a few times. As yet, its antigen is unknown. Some clones are missing from TCRdb's copy, which holds only in-frame ones; the method was immunoSEQ multiplex PCR. This table has approximately 130,000 clones, roughly 80% appearing once. This clonotype originated in a human donor with chronic lymphocytic leukemia. Sequenced material: PBMCs, taken after 24 months of ibrutinib treatment. The chain carries TRBV19 and TRBJ2-7; 10 bases match TRBD1. CDR3 DNA sequence: TGTGCCAGTAGTTCGTCGGGACAGGGGTCGCGGGAGCAGTACTTC. This translates into CASSSSGQGSREQYF.